The 8 T cell receptor beta chains given below trace back to one sample, sequenced in a study of PD-1 blockade in classical Hodgkin lymphoma. TCRdb keeps only in-frame clones here, not all; method: immunoSEQ multiplex PCR. The sample lists over 12,000 clones; roughly 66% were seen once. Each of the patients experienced relapse following autologous stem cell transplantation, and their brentuximab vedotin exposure differed. The starting material was peripheral blood mononuclear cells (PBMCs), obtained at baseline. The receptors shown here come from a human donor with classical Hodgkin lymphoma.

V and J are TRBV28 and TRBJ1-2; tentatively, D is TRBD1 (5 bases). The germline gives CDR1 MDHEN, CDR2 SYDVKM. The CDR3 extends over 11 amino acids. Trimming cost V 8 bases and J 7 bases, with 11 bases left between them. The CDR3 bases are TGTGCCAGCCAGACAGATGGTGGCTACACCTTC. The encoded protein is CASQTDGGYTF.

The chain combines TRBV7-9 with TRBJ1-1, with 10 bases fitting TRBD1. The germline CDR1 and CDR2 sequences are SEHNR and FQNEAQ (reference sequence). The J segment lost 5 bases and the V segment lost 4 bases, leaving 4 bases of the junction unmatched. The CDR3 spans 14 residues. CDR3 bases: TGTGCCAGCAGCTCCCGGACAGGGGGAACTGAAGCTTTCTTT. Translated, it gives CASSSRTGGTEAFF.

This chain connects TRBV15 to TRBJ2-4; 10 bases align to TRBD2. The CDR3 covers 14 residues. V dropped 8 bases and J dropped 7; count of bases not matched to a gene: 8. The germline CDR1 and CDR2 sequences are LNHNV and YYDKDF (reference sequence). This CDR3 reads CATPTSGIGNIQYF. CDR3 bases: TGTGCCACCCCCACTAGCGGGATAGGGAACATTCAGTACTTC.

CDR3 sequence: CASSGMGNQPQHF. The CDR3 nucleotides read TGTGCCAGCAGTGGGATGGGGAATCAGCCCCAGCATTTT. The V gene is TRBV6-1, the J gene TRBJ1-5; no reliable D call. This CDR3 is 13 amino acids long. Germline V gives CDR1 MNHNS, CDR2 SASEGT. The V gene lost 4 bases and the J gene lost 4 bases, with 8 bases spanning the gap.

Turning to this clone: The same CDR3 arises from other DNA sequences in this sample as well. The CDR3 is CATSRGLAQETQYF. CDR3 nucleotide sequence: TGTGCCACCAGCAGGGGTCTAGCGCAAGAGACCCAGTACTTC. The chain links TRBV15 to TRBJ2-5, with a possible D match to TRBD2 (6 bases). CDR1 is LNHNV and CDR2 is YYDKDF in the germline V gene (reference sequence). The CDR3 spans 14 residues. Trimming removed 3 bases at V and 2 bases at J, with 10 bases between. Filled out from reference TRBV15 and TRBJ2-5, the complete variable domain reads DAMVIQNPRYQVTQFGKPVTLSCSQTLNHNVMYWYQQKSSQAPKLLFHYYDKDFNNEADTPDNFQSRRPNTSFCFLDIRSPGLGDTAMYLCATSRGLAQETQYFGPGTRLLVL.

The chain couples TRBV28 to TRBJ2-5, with 7 bases aligning to TRBD2. The CDR3 length is 16 residues. The V gene end was trimmed by 3 bases and the J gene end by 5 bases; junction bases not matched to a gene: 12. Germline V gives CDR1 MDHEN, CDR2 SYDVKM. DNA of the CDR3: TGTGCCAGCAGTTTGGGGGAGCGGGATGCGGGTGAGACCCAGTACTTC. This gives the protein CASSLGERDAGETQYF.

V is TRBV5-6 and J is TRBJ2-2; 8 bases match TRBD1. J was trimmed by 5 bases and V by 3 bases; bases with no gene match: 6. Germline-derived CDR1 and CDR2 are SGHDT and YYEEEE. CDR3 length: 15 residues. The CDR3: CASSSPDRGTGELFF. Written as DNA, the CDR3 is TGTGCCAGCAGCTCGCCCGACAGGGGAACCGGGGAGCTGTTTTTT.

The gene calls are TRBV6-6 and TRBJ1-1, with 8 bases that match TRBD1. Germline CDR1 MNHNY, CDR2 SVGAGI (reference sequence). Trimming at V came to 6 bases and at J to 3 bases, leaving 9 bases not matched to a gene. The CDR3 totals 15 residues. The CDR3 DNA reads as TGTGCCAGCAGGCAGACAGGGGATGCGGACACTGAAGCTTTCTTT. It translates to CASRQTGDADTEAFF.